This T cell receptor beta chain came from a study of T-cell memory formation after mild COVID-19. TCRdb passed the 5' RACE reads through MiXCR, listing each CDR3 protein once. The table has 300,000 or so distinct CDR3 sequences, about 17% seen once. This clonotype was seen repeatedly, ten times or more. The CDR3 totals 17 residues. V lost 4 bases to trimming and J lost 4 bases; unmatched junction nucleotides: 11. CDR1 is SGHRS and CDR2 is YFSETQ in the germline V gene. The V call is TRBV5-1, the J call TRBJ2-1; 10 nucleotides agree with TRBD2. Sequences were obtained from PBMCs or a T cell subset sorted from them (not recorded which). The clonotype was recovered from a young man who had mild COVID-19 (a few samples of this study predate the infection). Cell type and time point are not known. CDR3 protein: CASSPGTSAIRYNEQFF. The CDR3 DNA sequence: TGCGCCAGCAGCCCCGGGACTAGCGCCATTAGGTACAATGAGCAGTTCTTC.